A single sample is the source of the 22 T cell receptor beta chains below, sequenced in a study of radiation and T cells in renal cell carcinoma. Using immunoSEQ multiplex PCR, the repertoire was profiled, and TCRdb retains in-frame clones only, with some absent. The sample contains 90,000 to 100,000 clones, 80% to 90% of which appear only once. The time point here: baseline pretreatment blood. Treatment described: 15 Gy SBRT to primary tumor, nephrectomy 4 weeks later. The sample here was blood, taken from a patient whose treatment included radiotherapy and nephrectomy. These TCRs come from a man in his fifties with renal cell carcinoma.

The J gene is TRBJ2-5, the V gene TRBV5-1; 9 bases fit TRBD2. The V gene's germline CDR1 is SGHRS and CDR2 YFSETQ. The CDR3 is 17 amino acids. V shed 4 bases and J 5 bases; nucleotides not matched to a gene: 15. The CDR3 reads CASSPARLAAEGETQYF. The CDR3 DNA is TGCGCCAGCAGCCCAGCCCGACTAGCGGCCGAAGGGGAGACCCAGTACTTC.

The chain carries TRBV5-1 and TRBJ1-5; D gene ambiguous. The CDR3 length is 15 residues. Looked up from germline, CDR1 is SGHRS and CDR2 is YFSETQ. Trimming pared 0 bases from V and 2 bases from J, leaving 9 bases between. CDR3 sequence (DNA): TGCGCCAGCAGCTTGGGTCAGGATGGCAATCAGCCCCAGCATTTT. Residues: CASSLGQDGNQPQHF.

The chain combines TRBV7-8 with TRBJ2-5; D might be TRBD1 or TRBD2, each matching 5 bases. V was cut by 5 bases and J by 3 bases, with 16 bases left in between. CDR1 and CDR2 from the germline V gene are SGHVS and FQNEAQ. CDR3 length equals 15 residues. CDR3 in DNA: TGTGCCAGCAGCAAGGGGCCGGGGAGAGAAGAGACCCAGTACTTC. Protein product: CASSKGPGREETQYF.

The V call is TRBV6-5, the J call TRBJ1-1; the match to TRBD1 covers 7 bases. The length of the CDR3 is 15 residues. The V segment lost 4 bases and the J segment 4 bases; nucleotides outside the gene matches: 9. Germline lookup yields CDR1 MNHEY and CDR2 SVGAGI. Here the CDR3 DNA reads TGTGCCAGCAGTTCAAGACAGGGAGGAGGCACTGAAGCTTTCTTT. Amino acid sequence: CASSSRQGGGTEAFF.

This clone was observed a handful of times. The chain is built from TRBV4-2 and TRBJ2-1; D ambiguous. Trimming cost V 3 bases and J 8 bases, with 14 bases left between them. Germline CDR1 and CDR2: LGHNA and YNFKEQ. This CDR3 has 14 residues. The CDR3 DNA reads TGTGCCAGCAGCCACAGGTTGGGATTCGATGAGCAGTTCTTC. Protein product: CASSHRLGFDEQFF.

The J gene is TRBJ2-2, the V gene TRBV7-8; 7 nucleotides line up with TRBD1. The CDR3 sequence is 16 residues long. Germline CDR1 SGHVS, CDR2 FQNEAQ. V shed 3 bases, J shed 0 bases, and the junction held 4 bases outside the gene matches. Here the CDR3 DNA reads TGTGCCAGCAGCTTGCGACAGGGAACGAACACCGGGGAGCTGTTTTTT. This codes for CASSLRQGTNTGELFF.

V gene TRBV18 combines with J gene TRBJ1-2; TRBD1 is a possible D gene (5 bases). V was cut by 5 bases and J by 7 bases, with 20 bases left in between. In germline, CDR1 is KGHSH, CDR2 LQKENI. The CDR3 is 15 residues long. CDR3 region: CASSIGTIGTSGYTF. CDR3 nucleotide sequence: TGTGCCAGCTCAATTGGGACGATAGGAACAAGTGGCTACACCTTC.

The rearrangement joins TRBV11-2 to TRBJ1-6; no firm D call. The CDR3 loop spans 14 amino acids. Germline V gene data show CDR1 as SGHAT and CDR2 as FQNNGV. V was trimmed by 0 bases and J by 5 bases, leaving 5 bases between them. This CDR3 reads CASSLDEDNSPLHF. CDR3 sequence (DNA): TGTGCCAGCAGCTTAGATGAGGATAATTCACCCCTCCACTTT. Drawing the rest from reference TRBV11-2 and TRBJ1-6, the complete variable domain is EAGVAQSPRYKIIEKRQSVAFWCNPISGHATLYWYQQILGQGPKLLIQFQNNGVVDDSQLPKDRFSAERLKGVDSTLKIQPAKLEDSAVYLCASSLDEDNSPLHFGNGTRLTVT.

The rearrangement uses TRBV10-3 and TRBJ2-1; 9 bases align to TRBD2. V lost 6 bases, J lost 10 bases, and 10 bases stayed unmatched. CDR3 length: 14 residues. Per the germline V gene, CDR1 is ENHRY and CDR2 is SYGVKD. CDR3 region: CAIRASGNDGEQFF. The CDR3 coding sequence is TGTGCCATCAGGGCTAGCGGGAACGATGGAGAGCAGTTCTTC.

The chain carries TRBV14 and TRBJ1-2; no firm D call. V was shortened by 1 base and J by 0 bases, with 15 bases between the two germline ends. Germline CDR1 and CDR2: SGHDN and FVKESK. The CDR3 contains 17 residues. CDR3 sequence: CASSQAMGSTANYGYTF. In nucleotides, the CDR3 is TGTGCCAGCAGCCAAGCGATGGGATCGACTGCTAACTATGGCTACACCTTC.

The rearrangement joins TRBV27 to TRBJ2-2; D possibly uses TRBD1 or TRBD2 (5 bases each). The CDR3 covers 16 residues. Germline CDR1 and CDR2: MNHEY and SMNVEV (reference sequence). The V and J ends lost 2 bases and 7 bases respectively, with 17 bases between them. The chain's CDR3 is CASSLRDRNAGGELFF. As DNA, the CDR3 is TGTGCCAGCAGTTTAAGGGACCGAAACGCGGGCGGGGAGCTGTTTTTT.

The chain recombines TRBV7-2 with TRBJ2-5; D remains ambiguous. The CDR3 is 15 amino acids. In germline, CDR1 is SGHTA, CDR2 FQGNSA. V lost 3 bases and J lost 4, with 15 bases in between. CDR3 coding DNA: TGTGCCAGCAGCTTCTGGGCAGACAAGTCAGAGACCCAGTACTTC. This sequence encodes CASSFWADKSETQYF.

This chain uses TRBV28 with TRBJ2-7, with 12 bases that match TRBD2. Germline CDR1 is MDHEN and CDR2 is SYDVKM. After removal of 6 bases from V and 4 bases from J, the junction contained 7 bases not matched to a gene. This CDR3 contains 15 residues. CDR3 residues: CASSIQGTSGYEQYF. The CDR3, as DNA: TGTGCCAGCAGCATTCAAGGGACTAGCGGGTACGAGCAGTACTTC.

This clone has only a few counts. The chain has TRBV5-1 and TRBJ2-6, with unresolved D. In germline, CDR1 is SGHRS, CDR2 YFSETQ. The V gene lost 2 bases and the J gene lost 0 bases, with 6 bases spanning the gap. The CDR3 is made up of 15 amino acids. The CDR3 is CASSLVISGANVLTF. DNA for the CDR3: TGCGCCAGCAGCTTAGTGATCTCTGGGGCCAACGTCCTGACTTTC.

This clone was found a few times. The DNA for the CDR3 is TGCAGCGTTAGCCAGATCACAGATACGCAGTATTTT. Residues: CSVSQITDTQYF. This chain connects TRBV29-1 to TRBJ2-3; D is undetermined. CDR1 and CDR2 (germline): SQVTM, ANQGSEA. The CDR3 spans 12 residues. The V end was cut by 5 bases, the J end by 2 bases, with 8 bases between.

The chain carries TRBV13 and TRBJ2-3; possible D gene TRBD2, 6 bases. Per the germline V gene, CDR1 is PRHDT and CDR2 is FYEKMQ (reference sequence). The CDR3 is 17 residues long. The V gene lost 0 bases and the J gene lost 0 bases, with 13 bases spanning the gap. CDR3 nucleotides: TGTGCCAGCAGCTTAGGATACGGGAGCGAAAGCACAGATACGCAGTATTTT. Protein product: CASSLGYGSESTDTQYF. Full variable domain (outside the CDR3, taken from reference TRBV13 and TRBJ2-3): AAGVIQSPRHLIKEKRETATLKCYPIPRHDTVYWYQQGPGQDPQFLISFYEKMQSDKGSIPDRFSAQQFSDYHSELNMSSLELGDSALYFCASSLGYGSESTDTQYFGPGTRLTVL.

J is TRBJ2-7 and V is TRBV29-1; 10 nucleotides agree with TRBD2. Germline assignment: CDR1 SQVTM and CDR2 ANQGSEA. The J segment lost 3 bases and the V segment lost 4 bases, leaving 12 bases of the junction unmatched. This CDR3 is built from 16 residues. CDR3 in DNA: TGCAGCGTTGTAGGAGCGGGAGGGCCTGCCCACTACGAGCAGTACTTC. This translates into CSVVGAGGPAHYEQYF.

The chain carries TRBV10-3 and TRBJ2-5; 7 nucleotides match TRBD1. CDR1 is ENHRY and CDR2 is SYGVKD in the germline V gene. J gave up 2 bases and V 5 bases, and 11 bases lay outside the gene matches. The CDR3 is 16 amino acids. CDR3: CAISRGDRELQETQYF. CDR3 nucleotides: TGTGCCATCAGTCGTGGAGACAGGGAACTGCAAGAGACCCAGTACTTC.

This chain connects TRBV14 to TRBJ1-1; D not resolved. CDR1 and CDR2 from the germline V gene are SGHDN and FVKESK. Trimming pared 0 bases from V and 7 bases from J, leaving 9 bases between. The CDR3 loop spans 13 amino acids. The CDR3 sequence is CASSQDMGSEAFF. CDR3 bases: TGTGCCAGCAGCCAAGATATGGGCAGTGAAGCTTTCTTT.

This rearrangement joins TRBV4-1 to TRBJ1-2, with a weak D call TRBD1 (5 bases). V shed 1 base and J shed 2 bases, with 26 bases lying between them. Per the germline V gene, CDR1 is MGHRA and CDR2 is YSYEKL. This CDR3 has 20 residues. CDR3 DNA sequence: TGCGCCAGCAGCCAAGGATCAGACCGGCTCAAAAAGGGGTTAAACTATGGCTACACCTTC. Amino acid sequence: CASSQGSDRLKKGLNYGYTF.

The rearrangement links TRBV5-6 to TRBJ2-5, with 7 positions matching TRBD2. Germline V CDR1 and CDR2: SGHDT, YYEEEE. J gave up 2 bases and V 3 bases, and 4 bases lay outside the gene matches. The CDR3 runs 14 residues. Written as DNA, the CDR3 is TGTGCCAGCAGCTCCGCTAGCGGACAAGAGACCCAGTACTTC. Amino acids: CASSSASGQETQYF.

The rearrangement uses TRBV30 and TRBJ1-6, with 7 bases aligning to TRBD1. The CDR3 contains 14 residues. J lost 8 bases, V lost 1 base, and 5 bases had no gene match. Germline CDR1 is GTSNPN and CDR2 is SVGIG (reference sequence). This CDR3 reads CAWSAGQYDSPLHF. CDR3 in DNA: TGTGCCTGGAGTGCGGGACAGTACGATTCACCCCTCCACTTT.